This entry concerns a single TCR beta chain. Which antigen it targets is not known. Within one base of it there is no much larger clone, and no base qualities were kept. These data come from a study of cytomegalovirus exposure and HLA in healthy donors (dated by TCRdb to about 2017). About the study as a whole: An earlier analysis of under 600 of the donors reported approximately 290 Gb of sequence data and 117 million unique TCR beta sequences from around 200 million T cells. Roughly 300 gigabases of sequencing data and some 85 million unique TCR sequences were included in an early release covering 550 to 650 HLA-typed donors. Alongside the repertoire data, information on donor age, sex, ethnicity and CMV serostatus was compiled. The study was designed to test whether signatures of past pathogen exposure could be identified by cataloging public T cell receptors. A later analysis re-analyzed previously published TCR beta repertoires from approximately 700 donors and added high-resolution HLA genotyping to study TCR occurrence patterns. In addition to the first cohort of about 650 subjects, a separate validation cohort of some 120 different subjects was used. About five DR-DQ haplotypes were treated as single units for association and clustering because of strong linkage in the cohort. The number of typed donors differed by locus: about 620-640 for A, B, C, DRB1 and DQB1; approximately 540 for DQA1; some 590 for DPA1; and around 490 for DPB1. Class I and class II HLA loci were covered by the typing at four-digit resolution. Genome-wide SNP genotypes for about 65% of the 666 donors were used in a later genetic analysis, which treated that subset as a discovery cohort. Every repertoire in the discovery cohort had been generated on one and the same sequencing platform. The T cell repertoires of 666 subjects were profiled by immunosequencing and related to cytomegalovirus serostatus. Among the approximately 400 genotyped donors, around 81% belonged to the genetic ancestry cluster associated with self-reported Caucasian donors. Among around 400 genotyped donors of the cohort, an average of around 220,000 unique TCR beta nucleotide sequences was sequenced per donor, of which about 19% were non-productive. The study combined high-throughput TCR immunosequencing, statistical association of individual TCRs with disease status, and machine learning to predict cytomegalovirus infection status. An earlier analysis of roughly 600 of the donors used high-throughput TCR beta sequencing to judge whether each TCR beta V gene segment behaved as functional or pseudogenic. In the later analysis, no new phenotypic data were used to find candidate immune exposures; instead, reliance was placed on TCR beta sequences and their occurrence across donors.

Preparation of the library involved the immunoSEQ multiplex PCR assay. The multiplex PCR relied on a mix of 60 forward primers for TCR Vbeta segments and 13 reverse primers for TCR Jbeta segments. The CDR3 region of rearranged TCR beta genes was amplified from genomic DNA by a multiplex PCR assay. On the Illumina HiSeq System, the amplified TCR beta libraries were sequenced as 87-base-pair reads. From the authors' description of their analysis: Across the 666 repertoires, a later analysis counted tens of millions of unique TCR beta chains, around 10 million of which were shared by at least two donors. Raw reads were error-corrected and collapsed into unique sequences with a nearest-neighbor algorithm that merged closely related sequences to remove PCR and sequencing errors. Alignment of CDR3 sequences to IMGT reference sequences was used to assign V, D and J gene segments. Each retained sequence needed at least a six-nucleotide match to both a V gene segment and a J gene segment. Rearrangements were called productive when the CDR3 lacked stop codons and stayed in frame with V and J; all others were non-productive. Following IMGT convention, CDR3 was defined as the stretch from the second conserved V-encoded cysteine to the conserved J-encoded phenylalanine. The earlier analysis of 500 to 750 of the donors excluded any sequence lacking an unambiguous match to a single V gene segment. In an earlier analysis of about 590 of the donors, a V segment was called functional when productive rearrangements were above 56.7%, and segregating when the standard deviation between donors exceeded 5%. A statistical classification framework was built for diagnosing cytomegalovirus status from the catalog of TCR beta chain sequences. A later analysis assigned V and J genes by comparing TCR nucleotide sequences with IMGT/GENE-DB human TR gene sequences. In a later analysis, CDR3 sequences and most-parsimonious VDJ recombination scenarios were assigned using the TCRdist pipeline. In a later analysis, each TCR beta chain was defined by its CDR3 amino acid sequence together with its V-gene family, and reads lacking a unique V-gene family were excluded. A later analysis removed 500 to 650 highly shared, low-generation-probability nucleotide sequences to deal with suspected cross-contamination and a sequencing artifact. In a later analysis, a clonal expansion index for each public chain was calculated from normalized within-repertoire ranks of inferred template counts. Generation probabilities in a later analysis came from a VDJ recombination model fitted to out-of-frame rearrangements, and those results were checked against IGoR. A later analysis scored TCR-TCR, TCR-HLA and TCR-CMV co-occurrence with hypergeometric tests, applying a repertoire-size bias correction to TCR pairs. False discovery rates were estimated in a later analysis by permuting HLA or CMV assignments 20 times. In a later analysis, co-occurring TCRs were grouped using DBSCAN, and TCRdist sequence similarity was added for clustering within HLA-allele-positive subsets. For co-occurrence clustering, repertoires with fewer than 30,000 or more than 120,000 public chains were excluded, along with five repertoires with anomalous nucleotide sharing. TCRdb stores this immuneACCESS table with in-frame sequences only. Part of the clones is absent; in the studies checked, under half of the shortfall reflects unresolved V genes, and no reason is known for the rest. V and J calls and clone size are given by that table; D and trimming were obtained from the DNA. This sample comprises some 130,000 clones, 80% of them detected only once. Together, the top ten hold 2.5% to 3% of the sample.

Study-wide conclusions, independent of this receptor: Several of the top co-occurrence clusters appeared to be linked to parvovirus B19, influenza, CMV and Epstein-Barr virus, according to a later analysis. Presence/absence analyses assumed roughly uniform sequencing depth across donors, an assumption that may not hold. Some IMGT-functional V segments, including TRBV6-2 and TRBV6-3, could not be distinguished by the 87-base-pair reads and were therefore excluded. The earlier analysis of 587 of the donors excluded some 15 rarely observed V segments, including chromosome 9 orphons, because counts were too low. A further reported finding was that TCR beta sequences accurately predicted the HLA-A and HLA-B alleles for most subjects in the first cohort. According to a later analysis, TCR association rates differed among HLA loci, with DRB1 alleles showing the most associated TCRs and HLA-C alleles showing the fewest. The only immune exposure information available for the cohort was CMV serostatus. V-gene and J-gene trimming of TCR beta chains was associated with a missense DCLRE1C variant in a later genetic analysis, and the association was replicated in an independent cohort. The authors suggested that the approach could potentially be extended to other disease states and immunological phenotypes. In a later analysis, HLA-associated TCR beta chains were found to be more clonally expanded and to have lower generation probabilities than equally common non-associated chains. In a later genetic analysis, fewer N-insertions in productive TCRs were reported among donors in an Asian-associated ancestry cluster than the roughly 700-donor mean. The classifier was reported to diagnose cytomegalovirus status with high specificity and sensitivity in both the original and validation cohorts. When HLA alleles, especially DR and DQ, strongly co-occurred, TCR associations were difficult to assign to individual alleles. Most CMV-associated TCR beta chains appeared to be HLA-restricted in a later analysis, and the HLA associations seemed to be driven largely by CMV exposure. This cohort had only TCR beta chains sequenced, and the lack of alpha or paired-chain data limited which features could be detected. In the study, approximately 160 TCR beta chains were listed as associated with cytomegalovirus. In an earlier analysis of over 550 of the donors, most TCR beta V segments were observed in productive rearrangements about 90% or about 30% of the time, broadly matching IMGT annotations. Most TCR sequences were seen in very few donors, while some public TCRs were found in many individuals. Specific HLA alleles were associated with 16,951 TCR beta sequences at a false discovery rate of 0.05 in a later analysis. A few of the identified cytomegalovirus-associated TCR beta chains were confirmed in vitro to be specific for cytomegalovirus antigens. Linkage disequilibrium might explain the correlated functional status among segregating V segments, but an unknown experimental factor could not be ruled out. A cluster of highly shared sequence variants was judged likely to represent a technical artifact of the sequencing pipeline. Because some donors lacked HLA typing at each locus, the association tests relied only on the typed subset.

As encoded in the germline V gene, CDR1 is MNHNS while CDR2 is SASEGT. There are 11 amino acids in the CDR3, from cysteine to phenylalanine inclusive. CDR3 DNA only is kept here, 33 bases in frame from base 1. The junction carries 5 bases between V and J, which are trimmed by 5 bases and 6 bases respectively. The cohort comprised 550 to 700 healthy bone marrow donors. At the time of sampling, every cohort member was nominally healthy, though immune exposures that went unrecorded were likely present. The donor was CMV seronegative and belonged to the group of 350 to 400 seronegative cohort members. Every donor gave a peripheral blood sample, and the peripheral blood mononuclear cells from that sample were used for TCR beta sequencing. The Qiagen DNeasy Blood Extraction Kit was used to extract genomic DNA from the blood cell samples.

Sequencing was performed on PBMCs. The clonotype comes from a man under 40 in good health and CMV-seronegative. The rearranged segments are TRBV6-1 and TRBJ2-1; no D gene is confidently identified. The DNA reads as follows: TGTGCCAGCAGTTACAGCAATGAGCAGTTCTTC. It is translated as CASSYSNEQFF.